This is a list of T cell receptor beta chains from one sample in a study of T-cell memory formation after mild COVID-19. MiXCR, run by TCRdb on the 5' RACE reads, gives a single entry per CDR3 protein. The profile shows 360,000 or so distinct CDR3 sequences, around 28% of them singletons. Sequenced material: PBMCs or a T cell subset sorted from them (not recorded which). These receptors came from an adult woman who had mild COVID-19 (a few samples of this study predate the infection). Cell type and time point are not known. CDR3s include the opening cysteine and the closing phenylalanine or tryptophan. A D gene is named only where the DNA matches it firmly. Some rows mark clone size as missing; the rest say once, few, many or name a class of expanded clone.

d_call	v_call	clone_size	j_call	cdr3_nt	cdr3_aa
-	TRBV5-6	-	TRBJ1-1	TGTGCCAGCAGCTTCCCCGACGGCGCTGAAGCTTTCTTT	CASSFPDGAEAFF
TRBD2	TRBV29-1	few	TRBJ2-3	TGCAGCGTCATAGCGGGAGGCGGCGATACGCAGTATTTT	CSVIAGGGDTQYF
-	TRBV5-1	-	TRBJ2-1	TGCGCCAGCAGCTTGGGGCGGCGGGGCCTTTACAATGAGCAGTTCTTC	CASSLGRRGLYNEQFF
-	TRBV12-3/TRBV12-4	-	TRBJ2-5	TGTGCCAGCAGTTTAGCGTCCGCCGTGGAGACCCAGTACTTC	CASSLASAVETQYF
-	TRBV29-1	few	TRBJ2-1	TGCAGCGTCCAGGAATCCTACAATGAGCAGTTCTTC	CSVQESYNEQFF
-	TRBV12-3/TRBV12-4	few	TRBJ2-7	TGTGCCAGTAGGAGGGTAATCGACGAGCAGTACTTC	CASRRVIDEQYF
-	TRBV13	few	TRBJ2-7	TGTGCCAGCAGCTGGGACCGTGCCCTCCACGAGCAGTACTTC	CASSWDRALHEQYF
TRBD1	TRBV3-1	-	TRBJ1-5	TGTGCCAGCAGCCAAGCGGGACAGGGAGTAGGTCAGCCCCAGCATTTT	CASSQAGQGVGQPQHF
-	TRBV3-1	-	TRBJ2-2	TGTGCCAGCAGCCCCGGGAGGGGGCCTATCGGGGAGCTGTTTTTT	CASSPGRGPIGELFF
-	TRBV20-1	-	TRBJ2-5	TGCAGTGCTCGTATGGACAGTTCCCAAGAGACCCAGTACTTC	CSARMDSSQETQYF
-	TRBV5-4	-	TRBJ2-7	TGTGCCAGCAGCTTGGGTGGGTCGGGGACCTACGAGCAGTACTTC	CASSLGGSGTYEQYF
-	TRBV11-3	-	TRBJ2-3	TGTGCCAGCAGCTCCTCCCTCGCCTTGACTGTCCCGGATACGCAGTATTTT	CASSSSLALTVPDTQYF
-	TRBV10-3	-	TRBJ2-5	TGTGCCATCAGTGAGTCGGGCTATCAAGAGACCCAGTACTTC	CAISESGYQETQYF
-	TRBV3-1	-	TRBJ2-3	TGTGCCAGCAGCCAAGTCGGCGTGGGCACAGATACGCAGTATTTT	CASSQVGVGTDTQYF
-	TRBV7-7	-	TRBJ2-2	TGTGCTAGCAGCTTAGCGTGGGAGACCGGGGAGCTGTTTTTT	CASSLAWETGELFF
TRBD2	TRBV9	-	TRBJ2-2	TGTGCCAGCAGCGGACTAGCGGGAGGAGCGAACACCGGGGAGCTGTTTTTT	CASSGLAGGANTGELFF
-	TRBV2	-	TRBJ2-1	TGTGCCGGCAGTGCGAGTGCGGGACCCAGCTCCTACAATGAGCAGTTCTTC	CAGSASAGPSSYNEQFF
-	TRBV18	-	TRBJ1-1	TGTGCCAGCTCATGGCTAGGCCCGAACACTGAAGCTTTCTTT	CASSWLGPNTEAFF
TRBD1	TRBV20-1	few	TRBJ2-7	TGCAGTGCTAGCAGGACAGGGGCCTACGAGCAGTACTTC	CSASRTGAYEQYF
TRBD1	TRBV28	many	TRBJ2-2	TGTGCCAGCAGTTTGGGGACAGGGGGCCCCGGGGAGCTGTTTTTT	CASSLGTGGPGELFF
-	TRBV20-1	-	TRBJ1-1	TGCAGTGCTAGGGCCTCAGGGGCGGTGAACACTGAAGCTTTCTTT	CSARASGAVNTEAFF
TRBD1	TRBV29-1	few	TRBJ2-7	TGCAGCGGCGGACAGGGGACCTACGAGCAGTACTTC	CSGGQGTYEQYF
TRBD2	TRBV4-2	-	TRBJ2-7	TGTGCCAGCAGCTTTACTAGCGGGAGGGCCGGCGAGCAGTACTTC	CASSFTSGRAGEQYF
TRBD2	TRBV24-1	-	TRBJ2-1	TGTGCCACCAGTGATGGGGGACTAGCGGGAGGGAAGGAGCAGTTCTTC	CATSDGGLAGGKEQFF
-	TRBV6-1	medium-sized	TRBJ2-7	TGTGCCAGCAGTGAAGCTCCCCCGCCTCTCGGTTACGAGCAGTACTTC	CASSEAPPPLGYEQYF
-	TRBV6-2/TRBV6-3	few	TRBJ1-2	TGTGCCAGCAGTTATTCGGCAAAAAGAGCTTATGGCTACACCTTC	CASSYSAKRAYGYTF
TRBD1	TRBV7-8	few	TRBJ1-5	TGTGCCAGCAGCCCCGGGACAGTAAGCCAGCCCCAGCATTTT	CASSPGTVSQPQHF
-	TRBV2	-	TRBJ1-5	TGTGCCAGCAGTGAGAACCTTAGCAATCAGCCCCAGCATTTT	CASSENLSNQPQHF
-	TRBV12-3/TRBV12-4	few	TRBJ2-2	TGTGCCAGCAGTCTAAATCCTGGGACACGGTTTTTT	CASSLNPGTRFF
TRBD2	TRBV5-1	few	TRBJ2-1	TGCGCCAGCAGCCCGGGGACTAGCGGGGGCCCCTACAATGAGCAGTTCTTC	CASSPGTSGGPYNEQFF
-	TRBV6-5	-	TRBJ2-6	TGTGCCAGCAGTTTCCGTAGGCGGACGGTGCTTCTCTCTGGGGCCAACGTCCTGACTTTC	CASSFRRRTVLLSGANVLTF
-	TRBV6-5	few	TRBJ2-3	TGTGCCAGCAGTTACGCCCACCCCGACTCCCACACAGATACGCAGTATTTT	CASSYAHPDSHTDTQYF
-	TRBV5-1	few	TRBJ2-2	TGCGCCAGCAGGATAACGGGAGCCTCGAACACCGGGGAGCTGTTTTTT	CASRITGASNTGELFF
-	TRBV15	few	TRBJ1-1	TGTGCCACCAGCAGAGATCTCACAACTGAAGCTTTCTTT	CATSRDLTTEAFF
TRBD2	TRBV5-8	-	TRBJ2-3	TGTGCCAGCAGCTTGAGGCTAGCGGGCACAGATACGCAGTATTTT	CASSLRLAGTDTQYF
TRBD1	TRBV2	-	TRBJ2-3	TGTGCCACCCCCCACTATAGCGCCGGGACAGGGTTATCCACAGATACGCAGTATTTT	CATPHYSAGTGLSTDTQYF
-	TRBV7-6	-	TRBJ2-1	TGTGCCAGCGGACTGGGGGGTTACAATGAGCAGTTCTTC	CASGLGGYNEQFF
-	TRBV27	few	TRBJ1-2	TGTGCCAGCAGTTTATCATCAGGTTTCCTGGGCTACACCTTC	CASSLSSGFLGYTF
-	TRBV3-1	-	TRBJ2-7	TGTGCCAGCAGCCCCGGAGGGCACTCCTACGAGCAGTACTTC	CASSPGGHSYEQYF
TRBD1	TRBV4-3	-	TRBJ2-2	TGCGCCAGCAGCCAAGAATTGGGCCAGGGGGATTACACCGGGGAGCTGTTTTTT	CASSQELGQGDYTGELFF
TRBD2	TRBV20-1	few	TRBJ2-7	TGCAGTGCTGGAAAGACTAGCGGGGCCTACGAGCAGTACTTC	CSAGKTSGAYEQYF
TRBD1	TRBV14	few	TRBJ1-4	TGTGCCAGCAGCAGAGACAGGGCCGGAAAACTGTTTTTT	CASSRDRAGKLFF
TRBD2	TRBV7-2	few	TRBJ2-7	TGTGCCAGCAGCCGGGGGGGACAAATCTACGAGCAGTACTTC	CASSRGGQIYEQYF
TRBD1	TRBV7-2	few	TRBJ1-1	TGTGCCAGCAGCTTCGGGACAGGGGTCACTGAAGCTTTCTTT	CASSFGTGVTEAFF
-	TRBV29-1	-	TRBJ2-3	TGCAGCGGCCTTCGGGGATCGGGAGATACGCAGTATTTT	CSGLRGSGDTQYF
-	TRBV2	-	TRBJ2-3	TGTGCCAGCAGTGTAGAGGGTATGGGAGCAGATACGCAGTATTTT	CASSVEGMGADTQYF
TRBD2	TRBV12-3/TRBV12-4	few	TRBJ2-2	TGTGCCAGCAGTTTTCGGGGGGCCGGGGAGCTGTTTTTT	CASSFRGAGELFF
-	TRBV6-1	-	TRBJ2-3	TGTGCCAGCAGTGATGCTTTCTTCAGCACAGATACGCAGTATTTT	CASSDAFFSTDTQYF
-	TRBV19	few	TRBJ2-1	TGTGCCAGTAGTAGGTCCGACGAGCAGTTCTTC	CASSRSDEQFF
-	TRBV28	few	TRBJ2-2	TGTGCCAGCAGCCATGGAGGACTAAACACCGGGGAGCTGTTTTTT	CASSHGGLNTGELFF
TRBD2	TRBV9	few	TRBJ2-3	TGTGCCAGCAGCGTAGACGGGGGGGCCGCAGATACGCAGTATTTT	CASSVDGGAADTQYF
-	TRBV7-9	few	TRBJ2-3	TGTGCCAGCAGCTTTATGTCGCCCACAGATACGCAGTATTTT	CASSFMSPTDTQYF
-	TRBV6-5	-	TRBJ1-1	TGTGCCAGCAGTTACGACTTTAACACTGAAGCTTTCTTT	CASSYDFNTEAFF
TRBD1	TRBV7-2	-	TRBJ1-5	TGTGCCAGCAGCGCCCCCCCTAACAGGGGCCAGCCCCAGCATTTT	CASSAPPNRGQPQHF
-	TRBV25-1	-	TRBJ2-5	TGTGCCAGCAGTGAATATACGGGAGAGACCCAGTACTTC	CASSEYTGETQYF